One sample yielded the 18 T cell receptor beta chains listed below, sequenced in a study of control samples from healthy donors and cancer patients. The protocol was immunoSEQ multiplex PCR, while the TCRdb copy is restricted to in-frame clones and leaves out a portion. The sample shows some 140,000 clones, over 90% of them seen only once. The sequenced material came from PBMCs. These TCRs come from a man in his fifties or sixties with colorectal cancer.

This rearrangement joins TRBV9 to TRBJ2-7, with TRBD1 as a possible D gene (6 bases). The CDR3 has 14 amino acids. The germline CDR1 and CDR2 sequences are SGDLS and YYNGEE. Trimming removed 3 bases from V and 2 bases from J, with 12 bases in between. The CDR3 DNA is TGTGCCAGCAGCGCCGGGACACTTGCCTACGAGCAGTACTTC. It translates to CASSAGTLAYEQYF.

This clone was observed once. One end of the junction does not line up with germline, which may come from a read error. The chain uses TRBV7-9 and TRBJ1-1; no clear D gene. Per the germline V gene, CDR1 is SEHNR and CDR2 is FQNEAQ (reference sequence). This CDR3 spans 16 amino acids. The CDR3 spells CASTLRGGLRNTEAFF. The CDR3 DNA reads TGTGCCAGCACCTTAAGAGGCGGACTGAGGAACACTGAAGCTTTCTTT.

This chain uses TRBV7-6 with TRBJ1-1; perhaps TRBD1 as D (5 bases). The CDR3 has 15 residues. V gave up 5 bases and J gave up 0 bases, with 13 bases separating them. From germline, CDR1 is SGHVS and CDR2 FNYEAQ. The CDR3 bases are TGTGCCAGCAGCCAAGACGGACACATGAACACTGAAGCTTTCTTT. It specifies CASSQDGHMNTEAFF.

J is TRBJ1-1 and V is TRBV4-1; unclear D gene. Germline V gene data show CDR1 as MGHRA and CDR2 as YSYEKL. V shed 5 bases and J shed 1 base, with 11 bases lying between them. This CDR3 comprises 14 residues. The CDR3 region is CASSSQRWNTEAFF. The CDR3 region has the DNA TGCGCCAGCAGCTCTCAACGGTGGAACACTGAAGCTTTCTTT.

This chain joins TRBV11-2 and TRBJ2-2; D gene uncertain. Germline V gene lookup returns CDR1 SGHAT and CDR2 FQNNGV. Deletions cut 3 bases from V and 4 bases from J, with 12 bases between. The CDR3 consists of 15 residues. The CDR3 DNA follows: TGTGCCAGCAGCTTGGCTCTAGGGCTCACCGGGGAGCTGTTTTTT. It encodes CASSLALGLTGELFF.

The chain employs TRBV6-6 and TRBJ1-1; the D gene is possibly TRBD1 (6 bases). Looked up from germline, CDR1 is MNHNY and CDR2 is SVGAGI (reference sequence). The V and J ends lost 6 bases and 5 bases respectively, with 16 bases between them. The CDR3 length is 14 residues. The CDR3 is CASSPPGERTEAFF. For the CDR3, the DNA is TGTGCCAGCAGCCCCCCAGGGGAGAGGACTGAAGCTTTCTTT.

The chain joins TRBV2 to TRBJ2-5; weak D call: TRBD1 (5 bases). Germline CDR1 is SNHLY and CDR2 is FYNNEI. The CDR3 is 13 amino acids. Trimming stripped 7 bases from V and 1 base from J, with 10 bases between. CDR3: CASKLGPQETQYF. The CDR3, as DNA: TGTGCCAGCAAACTGGGGCCCCAAGAGACCCAGTACTTC.

The CDR3 here is CASSDFGQGYGYTF. In nucleotides, the CDR3 is TGTGCCAGCAGTGATTTTGGCCAGGGGTATGGCTACACCTTC. The chain carries TRBV25-1 and TRBJ1-2, with D tentatively TRBD1 (6 bases). V was clipped by 3 bases and J by 5 bases, with 13 bases between them. From germline, CDR1 is MGHDK and CDR2 SYGVNS. The CDR3 totals 14 residues.

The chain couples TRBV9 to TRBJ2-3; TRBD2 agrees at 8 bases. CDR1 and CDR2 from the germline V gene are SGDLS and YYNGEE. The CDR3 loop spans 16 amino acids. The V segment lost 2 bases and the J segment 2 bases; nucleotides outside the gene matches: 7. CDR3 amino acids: CASSVSGTRYTDTQYF. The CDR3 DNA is TGTGCCAGCAGCGTCTCCGGGACTAGATACACAGATACGCAGTATTTT.

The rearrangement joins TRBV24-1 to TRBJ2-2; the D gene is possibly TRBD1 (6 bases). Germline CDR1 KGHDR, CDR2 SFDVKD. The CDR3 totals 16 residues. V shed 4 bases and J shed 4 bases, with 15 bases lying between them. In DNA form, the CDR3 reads TGTGCCACCAGTGAATCCGGGACAAGGTTCACCGGGGAGCTGTTTTTT. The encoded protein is CATSESGTRFTGELFF.

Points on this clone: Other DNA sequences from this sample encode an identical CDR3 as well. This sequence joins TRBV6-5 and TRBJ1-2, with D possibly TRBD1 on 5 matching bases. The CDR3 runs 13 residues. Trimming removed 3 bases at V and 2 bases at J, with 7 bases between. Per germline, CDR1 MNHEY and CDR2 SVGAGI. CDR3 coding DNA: TGTGCCAGCAGTTATTCAGGGAACTATGGCTACACCTTC. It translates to CASSYSGNYGYTF.

As DNA, the CDR3 is TGTGCCAGCAGCTTAAGACCGGGGCCCCGTGAGCAGTACTTC. Protein sequence: CASSLRPGPREQYF. The V call is TRBV7-7, the J call TRBJ2-7, with D perhaps assigned TRBD1 or TRBD2 (5 bases each). Germline CDR1 SSHAT, CDR2 FNYEAQ (reference sequence). The CDR3 length is 14 residues. With 2 bases removed from V and 7 bases from J, the gap between germline ends came to 15 bases.

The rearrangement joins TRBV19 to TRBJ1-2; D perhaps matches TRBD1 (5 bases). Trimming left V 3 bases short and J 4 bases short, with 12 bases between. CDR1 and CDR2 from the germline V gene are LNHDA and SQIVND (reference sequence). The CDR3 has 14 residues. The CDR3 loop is CASSMVRDSYGYTF. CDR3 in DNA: TGTGCCAGTAGTATGGTCAGGGACTCCTATGGCTACACCTTC.

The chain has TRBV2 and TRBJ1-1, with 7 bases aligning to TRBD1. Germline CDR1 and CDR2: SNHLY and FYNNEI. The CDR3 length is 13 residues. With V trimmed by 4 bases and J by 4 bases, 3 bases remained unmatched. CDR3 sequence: CASSGQGITEAFF. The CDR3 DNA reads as TGTGCCAGCAGTGGACAGGGAATCACTGAAGCTTTCTTT.

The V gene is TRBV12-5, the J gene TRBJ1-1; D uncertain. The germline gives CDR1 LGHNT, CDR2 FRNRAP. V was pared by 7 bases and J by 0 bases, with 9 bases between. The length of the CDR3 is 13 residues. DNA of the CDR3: TGTGCTAGTGCTTATTCCGTGAACACTGAAGCTTTCTTT. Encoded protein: CASAYSVNTEAFF.

For the CDR3, the DNA is TGTGCCAGCAGCCTACTAGCGGGGGCATATGAGCAGTTCTTC. Protein sequence: CASSLLAGAYEQFF. This chain joins TRBV6-2 or TRBV6-3 and TRBJ2-1; 11 bases align to TRBD2. Germline CDR1 and CDR2: MNHEY and SVGEGT. V shed 6 bases, J shed 8 bases, and the junction held 6 bases outside the gene matches. This CDR3 comprises 14 residues.

The CDR3 DNA reads as TGTGCCAGTAGTATAAAGGGGAGCTCCTATAATTCACCCCTCCACTTT. As protein: CASSIKGSSYNSPLHF. V gene TRBV19 combines with J gene TRBJ1-6, with D possibly TRBD1 on 5 matching bases. This CDR3 region has 16 residues. Germline loops: CDR1 LNHDA, CDR2 SQIVND (reference sequence). V shed 2 bases and J shed 0 bases, with 8 bases lying between them.

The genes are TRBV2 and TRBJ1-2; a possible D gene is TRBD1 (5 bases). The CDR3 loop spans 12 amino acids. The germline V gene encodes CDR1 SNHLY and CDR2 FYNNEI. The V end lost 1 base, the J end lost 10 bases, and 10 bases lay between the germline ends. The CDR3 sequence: CASSEGHGAYTF. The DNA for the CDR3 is TGTGCCAGCAGTGAAGGGCACGGGGCCTACACCTTC. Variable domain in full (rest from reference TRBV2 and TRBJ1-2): EPEVTQTPSHQVTQMGQEVILRCVPISNHLYFYWYRQILGQKVEFLVSFYNNEISEKSEIFDDQFSVERPDGSNFTLKIRSTKLEDSAMYFCASSEGHGAYTFGSGTRLTVV.